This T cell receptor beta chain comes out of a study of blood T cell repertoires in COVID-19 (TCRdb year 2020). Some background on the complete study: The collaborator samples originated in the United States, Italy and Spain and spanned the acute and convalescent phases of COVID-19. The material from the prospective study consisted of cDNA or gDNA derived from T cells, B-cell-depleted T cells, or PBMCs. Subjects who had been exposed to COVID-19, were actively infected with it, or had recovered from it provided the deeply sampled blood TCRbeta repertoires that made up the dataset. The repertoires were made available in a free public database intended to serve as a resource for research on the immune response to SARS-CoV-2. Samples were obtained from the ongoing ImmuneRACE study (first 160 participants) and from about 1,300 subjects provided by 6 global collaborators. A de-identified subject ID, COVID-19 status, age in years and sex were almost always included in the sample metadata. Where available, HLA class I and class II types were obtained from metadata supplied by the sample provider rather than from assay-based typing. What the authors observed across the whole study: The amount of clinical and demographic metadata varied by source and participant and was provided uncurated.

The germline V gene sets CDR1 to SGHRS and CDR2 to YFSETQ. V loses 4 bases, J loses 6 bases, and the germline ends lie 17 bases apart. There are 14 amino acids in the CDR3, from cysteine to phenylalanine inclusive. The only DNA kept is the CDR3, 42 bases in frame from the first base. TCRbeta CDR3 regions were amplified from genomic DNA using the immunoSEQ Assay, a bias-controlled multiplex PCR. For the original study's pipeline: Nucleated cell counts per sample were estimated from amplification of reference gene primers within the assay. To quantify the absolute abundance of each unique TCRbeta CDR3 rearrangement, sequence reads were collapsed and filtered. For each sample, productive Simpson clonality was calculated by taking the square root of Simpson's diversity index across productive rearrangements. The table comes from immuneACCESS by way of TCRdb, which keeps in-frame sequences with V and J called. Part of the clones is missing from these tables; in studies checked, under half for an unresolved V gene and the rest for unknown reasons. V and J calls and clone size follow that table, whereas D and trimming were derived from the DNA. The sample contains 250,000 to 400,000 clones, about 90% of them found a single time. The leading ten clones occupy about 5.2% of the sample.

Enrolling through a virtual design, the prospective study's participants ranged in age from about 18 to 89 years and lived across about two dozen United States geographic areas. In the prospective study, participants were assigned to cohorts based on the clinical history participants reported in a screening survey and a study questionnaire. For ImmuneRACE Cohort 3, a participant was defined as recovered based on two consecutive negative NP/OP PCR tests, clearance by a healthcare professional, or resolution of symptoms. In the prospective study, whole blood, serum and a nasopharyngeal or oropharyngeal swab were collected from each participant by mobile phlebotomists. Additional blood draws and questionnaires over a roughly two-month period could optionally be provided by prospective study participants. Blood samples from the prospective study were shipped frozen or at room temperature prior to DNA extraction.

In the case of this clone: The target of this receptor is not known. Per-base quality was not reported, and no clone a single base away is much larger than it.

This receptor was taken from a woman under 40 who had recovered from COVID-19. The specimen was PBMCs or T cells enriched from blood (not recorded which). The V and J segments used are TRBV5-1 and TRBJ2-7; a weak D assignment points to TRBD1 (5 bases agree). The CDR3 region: CASSAGSSIVEQYF. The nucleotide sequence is TGCGCCAGCAGCGCAGGGTCCTCGATCGTCGAGCAGTACTTC.